The entry that follows covers one TCR beta chain sequence. In the study's own analysis: For nucleated cells, counts were estimated from reference gene primer amplification. Only in-frame clones appear in the TCRdb table, and some are missing; sequencing was by immunoSEQ multiplex PCR. V and J calls and clone size are copied from that table; D and trimming were computed from the DNA. The table lists 65,000 to 100,000 clones, approximately 86% of them singletons. These data are taken from a study of blood T cell repertoires in COVID-19. Study at large: Some COVID-19 samples were acute and others convalescent; all came from the United States, Italy and Spain. Sources were T cells, B-cell-depleted T cells, or PBMCs; the material itself was cDNA or gDNA.

V gave up 5 bases and J gave up 4 bases, with 12 bases separating them. The CDR3 runs to 14 residues. Germline CDR1 is MNHEY and CDR2 is SVGAGI. This receptor was taken from a woman aged 80 or older with acute or convalescent COVID-19. Sequencing was done on a sample of peripheral blood. The rearrangement links TRBV6-5 to TRBJ1-3; the D is unclear. Here the CDR3 DNA reads TGTGCCAGCAGTCCAGAACCGGGGGGAAACACCATATATTTT. It specifies CASSPEPGGNTIYF.